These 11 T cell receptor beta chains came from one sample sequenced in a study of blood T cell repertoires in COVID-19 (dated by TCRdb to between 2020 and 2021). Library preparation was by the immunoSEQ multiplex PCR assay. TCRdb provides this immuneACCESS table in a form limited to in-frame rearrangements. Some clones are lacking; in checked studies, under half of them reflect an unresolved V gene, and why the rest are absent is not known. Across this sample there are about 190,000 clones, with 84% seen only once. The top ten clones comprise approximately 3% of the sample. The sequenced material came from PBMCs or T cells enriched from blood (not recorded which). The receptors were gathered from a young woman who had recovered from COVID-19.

CDR3 in DNA: TGTGCCAGCAAGCGGGGGGGCCTCTATGGCTACACCTTC. Translation: CASKRGGLYGYTF. The gene calls are TRBV28 and TRBJ1-2; possible D gene TRBD1, 6 bases. The CDR3 covers 13 residues. V was clipped by 7 bases and J by 4 bases, with 13 bases between them. The germline V gene encodes CDR1 MDHEN and CDR2 SYDVKM.

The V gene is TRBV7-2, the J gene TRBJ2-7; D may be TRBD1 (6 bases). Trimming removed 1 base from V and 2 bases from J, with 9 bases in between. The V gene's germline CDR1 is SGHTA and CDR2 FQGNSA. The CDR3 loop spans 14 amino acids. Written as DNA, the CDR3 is TGTGCCAGCAGCTTAGGGGGGACAACCTACGAGCAGTACTTC. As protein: CASSLGGTTYEQYF.

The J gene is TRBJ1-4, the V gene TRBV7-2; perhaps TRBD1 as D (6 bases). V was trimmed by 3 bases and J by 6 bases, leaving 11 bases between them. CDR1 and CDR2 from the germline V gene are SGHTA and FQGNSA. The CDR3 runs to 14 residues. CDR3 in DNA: TGTGCCAGCAGCTTTAGGGGGAAGGATGAAAAACTGTTTTTT. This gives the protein CASSFRGKDEKLFF.

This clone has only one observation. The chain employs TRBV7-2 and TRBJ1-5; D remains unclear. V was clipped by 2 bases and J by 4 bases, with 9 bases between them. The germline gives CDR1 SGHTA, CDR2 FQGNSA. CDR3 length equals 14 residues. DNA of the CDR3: TGTGCCAGCAGCTTACTCAGTCAGAATCAGCCCCAGCATTTT. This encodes CASSLLSQNQPQHF.

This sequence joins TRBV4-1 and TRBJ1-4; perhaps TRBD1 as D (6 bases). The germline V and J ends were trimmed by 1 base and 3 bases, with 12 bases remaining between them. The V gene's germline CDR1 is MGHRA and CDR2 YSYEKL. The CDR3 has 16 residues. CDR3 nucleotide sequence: TGCGCCAGCAGCCAAGGGGTAACAGGGCCTAATGAAAAACTGTTTTTT. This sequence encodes CASSQGVTGPNEKLFF.

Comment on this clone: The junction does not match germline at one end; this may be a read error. The CDR3 DNA reads TGTGCTAGCAGCTTAGCGCGGACTAGCGGGGCCCGAGGGGAGACCCAGTACTTC. Translation: CASSLARTSGARGETQYF. V gene TRBV7-7 combines with J gene TRBJ2-5, with 12 bases identical to TRBD2. This CDR3 contains 18 residues. Germline-derived CDR1 and CDR2 are SSHAT and FNYEAQ (reference sequence).

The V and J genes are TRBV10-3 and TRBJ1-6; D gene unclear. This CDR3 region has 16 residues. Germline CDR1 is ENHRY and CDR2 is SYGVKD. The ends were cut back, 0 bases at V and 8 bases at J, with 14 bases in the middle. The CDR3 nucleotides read TGTGCCATCAGTGAGTCGGTGTTGGGGAGTGATTCACCCCTCCACTTT. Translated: CAISESVLGSDSPLHF.

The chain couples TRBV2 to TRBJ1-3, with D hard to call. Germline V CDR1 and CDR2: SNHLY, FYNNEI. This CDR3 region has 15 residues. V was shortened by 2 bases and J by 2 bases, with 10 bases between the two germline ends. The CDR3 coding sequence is TGTGCCAGCAGTGAATGGAGCTCCCCTGGAAACACCATATATTTT. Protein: CASSEWSSPGNTIYF.

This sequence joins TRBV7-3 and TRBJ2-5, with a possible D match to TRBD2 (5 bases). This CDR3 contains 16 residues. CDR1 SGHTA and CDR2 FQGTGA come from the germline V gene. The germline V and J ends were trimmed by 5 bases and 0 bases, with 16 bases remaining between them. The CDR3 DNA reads TGTGCCAGCAGCCCCGGCTCGGACTGGGACCAAGAGACCCAGTACTTC. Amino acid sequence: CASSPGSDWDQETQYF.

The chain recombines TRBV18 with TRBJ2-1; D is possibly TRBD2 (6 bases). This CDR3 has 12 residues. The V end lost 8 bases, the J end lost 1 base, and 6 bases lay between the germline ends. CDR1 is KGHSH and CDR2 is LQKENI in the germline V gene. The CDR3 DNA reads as TGTGCCAGCGGAGGGTCCTACAATGAGCAGTTCTTC. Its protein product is CASGGSYNEQFF.

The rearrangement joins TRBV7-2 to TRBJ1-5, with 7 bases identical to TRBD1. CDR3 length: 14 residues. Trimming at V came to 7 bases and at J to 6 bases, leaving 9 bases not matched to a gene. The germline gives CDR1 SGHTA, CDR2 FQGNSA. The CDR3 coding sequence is TGTGCCAGCACCTCAGGGGGTAGAGGTCAGCCCCAGCATTTT. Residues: CASTSGGRGQPQHF.